One T cell receptor beta chain is described in this entry. The antigen is undetermined. This entry comes from a study of graft-versus-host responses after intestinal transplantation. The wider study: Multivisceral, liver-intestinal, or isolated intestinal transplants were performed in recipients. The study gave all recipients anti-thymocyte globulin induction, then tacrolimus and steroids for approximately three years. Study results and caveats: Those patients showing graft-donor T cell macrochimerism displayed high graft-versus-host to host-versus-graft clonal ratios in allografts. Recipient marrow held GvH clones, some first seen in ileum or blood.

Graft tissue processing released intraepithelial and lamina propria lymphocytes. TCRdb's copy holds only in-frame clones and misses some; the assay was immunoSEQ multiplex PCR. The table shows 15,000 to 18,000 clones, with 74% occurring only once. This CDR3 is 15 amino acids long. J was trimmed by 3 bases and V by 0 bases; bases with no gene match: 5. Germline V lookup: CDR1 SGHNT, CDR2 YYREEE (reference sequence). The TCR was taken from a human patient who received an intestinal transplant, so some T cells may come from the graft donor. Sample: ileum tissue, taken 14 days after transplant. The chain carries TRBV5-4 and TRBJ1-1, with 7 nucleotides matching TRBD1. The CDR3 is CASSLAWQGDTEAFF. As DNA, the CDR3 is TGTGCCAGCAGCTTGGCATGGCAGGGGGACACTGAAGCTTTCTTT.